This is a list of T cell receptor beta chains from one sample in a study of blood T cell repertoires in COVID-19. Sequencing used immunoSEQ multiplex PCR; TCRdb keeps in-frame clones, though not all of them. The sample includes fewer than 300,000 clones, more than 65% of them seen just once. The sequencing sample was made of peripheral blood. These receptor sequences come from a person between 70 and 80 years old with COVID-19, enrolled during active disease. Both conserved end residues are part of each CDR3. Fields, in order: V gene, CDR3 length, CDR3 protein.

v_call: TRBV27
cdr3_length: 16
cdr3_aa: CASSLRPRQGDSPLHF

v_call: TRBV5-1
cdr3_length: 15
cdr3_aa: CASSPKSGGPDTQYF

v_call: TRBV10-1
cdr3_length: 16
cdr3_aa: CASSPKPGGLDSPLHF

v_call: TRBV7-2
cdr3_length: 15
cdr3_aa: CASSSGGGGTYEQYF

v_call: TRBV5-1
cdr3_length: 14
cdr3_aa: CASSLVGGVTEAFF

v_call: TRBV7-3
cdr3_length: 13
cdr3_aa: CASSLMGGDEQYF

v_call: TRBV10-3
cdr3_length: 15
cdr3_aa: CAISAERGVYNEQFF

v_call: TRBV9
cdr3_length: 14
cdr3_aa: CASSPGTGDEKLFF

v_call: TRBV28
cdr3_length: 19
cdr3_aa: CASSPPSPGLAGTTDTQYF

v_call: TRBV9
cdr3_length: 15
cdr3_aa: CASSRTGPSTDTQYF

v_call: TRBV15
cdr3_length: 17
cdr3_aa: CATSRVRQSSYNSPLHF

v_call: TRBV7-2
cdr3_length: 14
cdr3_aa: CASSLSRQGDEQFF

v_call: TRBV3-1/TRBV3-2
cdr3_length: 13
cdr3_aa: CASSPLAGTEAFF

v_call: TRBV3-1/TRBV3-2
cdr3_length: 15
cdr3_aa: CASSQSPLSRDTIYF

v_call: TRBV15
cdr3_length: 15
cdr3_aa: CATSVRDRGNNEQFF

v_call: TRBV29-1
cdr3_length: 17
cdr3_aa: CSVSGGALEGLPDTQYF

v_call: TRBV3-1/TRBV3-2
cdr3_length: 10
cdr3_aa: CASSPGFPFF

v_call: TRBV27
cdr3_length: 14
cdr3_aa: CASSLSPFTDTQYF

v_call: TRBV7-2
cdr3_length: 16
cdr3_aa: CASSTQPGGSGNTIYF

v_call: TRBV3-1/TRBV3-2
cdr3_length: 17
cdr3_aa: CASSQPKTSGRANEQFF

v_call: TRBV5-1
cdr3_length: 15
cdr3_aa: CASGRTSGTTYEQYF

v_call: TRBV5-6
cdr3_length: 16
cdr3_aa: CASSSTGTGIYNEQFF

v_call: TRBV6-4
cdr3_length: 15
cdr3_aa: CASRPTGGPTGELFF

v_call: TRBV7-9
cdr3_length: 14
cdr3_aa: CASSLSYGGPEAFF

v_call: TRBV5-1
cdr3_length: 15
cdr3_aa: CASSSGSGRNTEAFF

v_call: TRBV3-1/TRBV3-2
cdr3_length: 15
cdr3_aa: CASSPQEVRNEKLFF

v_call: TRBV9
cdr3_length: 14
cdr3_aa: CASSVTGDRNTIYF

v_call: TRBV6-5
cdr3_length: 15
cdr3_aa: CASSPRDRYTDTQYF

v_call: TRBV12-3/TRBV12-4
cdr3_length: 12
cdr3_aa: CASTQGNQPQHF

v_call: TRBV13
cdr3_length: 14
cdr3_aa: CASSRGGRPYEQYF

v_call: TRBV3-1/TRBV3-2
cdr3_length: 14
cdr3_aa: CASSQASGNYEQYF

v_call: TRBV7-2
cdr3_length: 13
cdr3_aa: CAGHAGGVETQYF

v_call: TRBV10-2
cdr3_length: 18
cdr3_aa: CASSESGMNVGSREKLFF

v_call: TRBV15
cdr3_length: 15
cdr3_aa: CATRVSGGGTGELFF

v_call: TRBV28
cdr3_length: 13
cdr3_aa: CASSLGTRGGQYF